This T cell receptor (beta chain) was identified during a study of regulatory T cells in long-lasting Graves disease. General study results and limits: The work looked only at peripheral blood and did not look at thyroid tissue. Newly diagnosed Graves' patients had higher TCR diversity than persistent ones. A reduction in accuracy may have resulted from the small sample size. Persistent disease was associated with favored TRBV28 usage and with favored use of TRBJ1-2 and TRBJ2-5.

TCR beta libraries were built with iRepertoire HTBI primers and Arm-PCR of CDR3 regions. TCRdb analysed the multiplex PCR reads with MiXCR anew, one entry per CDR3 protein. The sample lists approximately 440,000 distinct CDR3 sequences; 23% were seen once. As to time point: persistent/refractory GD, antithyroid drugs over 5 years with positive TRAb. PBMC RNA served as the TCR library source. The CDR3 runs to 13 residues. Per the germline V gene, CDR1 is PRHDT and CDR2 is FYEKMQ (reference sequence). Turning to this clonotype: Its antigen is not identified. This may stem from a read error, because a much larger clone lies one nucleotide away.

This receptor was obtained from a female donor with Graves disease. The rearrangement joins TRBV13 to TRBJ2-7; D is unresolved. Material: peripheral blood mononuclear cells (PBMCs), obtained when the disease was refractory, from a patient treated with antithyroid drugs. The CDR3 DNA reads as TGTACCAGCACCCGTGTCGAGGTGTACGAGCAGTACTTC. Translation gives CTSTRVEVYEQYF.